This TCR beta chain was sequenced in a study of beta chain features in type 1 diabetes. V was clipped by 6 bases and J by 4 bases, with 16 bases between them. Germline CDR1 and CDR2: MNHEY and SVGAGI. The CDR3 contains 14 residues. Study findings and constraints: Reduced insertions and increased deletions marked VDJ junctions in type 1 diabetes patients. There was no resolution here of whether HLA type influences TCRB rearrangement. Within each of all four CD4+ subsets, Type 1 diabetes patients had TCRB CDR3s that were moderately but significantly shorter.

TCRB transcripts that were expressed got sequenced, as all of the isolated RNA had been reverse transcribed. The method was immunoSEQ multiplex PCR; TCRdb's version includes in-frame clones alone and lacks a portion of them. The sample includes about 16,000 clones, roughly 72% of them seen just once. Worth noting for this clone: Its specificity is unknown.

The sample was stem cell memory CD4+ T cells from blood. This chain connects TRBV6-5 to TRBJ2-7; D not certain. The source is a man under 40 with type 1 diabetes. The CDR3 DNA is TGTGCCAGCAGATCTTCTGGAGCCTCTTACGAGCAGTACTTC. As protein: CASRSSGASYEQYF.